This TCR beta chain was sequenced in a study of shared clonotypes between healthy human individuals. The table came from immunoSEQ multiplex PCR; TCRdb's copy has only in-frame clones and leaves some out. Among fewer than 850,000 clones listed, roughly 88% were seen once. Germline assignment: CDR1 SEHNR and CDR2 FQNEAQ (reference sequence). This CDR3 has 13 amino acids. V trimming: 6 bases; J trimming: 8 bases; junction bases outside the gene matches: 5. The rearrangement uses TRBV7-9 and TRBJ2-1; 9 positions match TRBD1. The sequenced sample consisted of memory CD8+ T cells from PBMCs. Specified subset: CD45RO+ cells pooled with CCR7-negative TemRA cells. This receptor was obtained from a man between 18 and 29 years old in good health. Some clones in this sample may be carry-over from other donors' samples. For the CDR3, the DNA is TGTGCCAGCAGGTCACAGGGGGCCTATGAGCAGTTCTTC. It translates to CASRSQGAYEQFF.